This T cell receptor (beta chain) appears in the sequencing data of a study of blood T cell repertoires in COVID-19 (dated by TCRdb to about 2020). Regarding the study in general: Samples covering the acute and convalescent phases of COVID-19 were provided by collaborators in the United States, Italy and Spain. The prospective study material was composed of cDNA or gDNA derived from T cells, B-cell-depleted T cells, or PBMCs. Subjects who had been exposed to COVID-19, were actively infected with it, or had recovered from it provided the deeply sampled blood TCRbeta repertoires that made up the dataset. The repertoires were released in a freely available public database intended as a resource for research on the immune response to SARS-CoV-2. Samples were obtained from the ongoing ImmuneRACE study (first 160 participants) and from over 1,000 subjects provided by 6 global collaborators. Sample metadata almost always included a de-identified subject ID, COVID-19 status, age in years and sex. Where HLA class I and class II types were available, the types were taken from metadata supplied by the sample provider, not from assay-based typing.

In the prospective study, participants were about 18 to 100 years old, resided in about two dozen geographic areas of the United States, and were enrolled through a virtual design. To assign participants to cohorts, the prospective study relied on clinical history that participants themselves reported in a screening survey and a study questionnaire. ImmuneRACE Cohort 3 recovered participants were defined by two consecutive negative NP/OP PCR tests, healthcare professional clearance, or symptom resolution. In the prospective study, whole blood, serum and a nasopharyngeal or oropharyngeal swab were collected from each participant by mobile phlebotomists. Prospective study participants could optionally give additional blood draws and questionnaires over an approximately 2-month period. Blood samples from the prospective study were shipped frozen or at room temperature prior to DNA extraction. On this clone itself: No cognate antigen has been identified for it. No much larger clonotype is one base removed from it; base qualities were not supplied.

Results and caveats for the whole study, not just this receptor: The quantity of clinical and demographic metadata differed by source and by participant and was supplied without curation.

TCRbeta CDR3 regions were amplified from genomic DNA using the immunoSEQ Assay, a bias-controlled multiplex PCR. The original pipeline was this. The number of nucleated cells in each sample was estimated by amplification of reference gene primers within the assay. Sequence reads were collapsed and filtered to measure the absolute abundance of every unique TCRbeta CDR3 rearrangement. Productive Simpson clonality was computed per sample as the square root of Simpson's diversity index over productive rearrangements. TCRdb carries this immuneACCESS record with in-frame sequences only. Its versions omit some clonotypes, under half of them owing to an unresolved V gene in the studies checked, with the rest unexplained. The DNA was the basis for D and trimming; V, J and clone size are from that table. The sample table contains around 290,000 clones; only one count was recorded for around 90% of them. The ten largest account for about 1.8% of the sample.

Reading the germline V gene (reference sequence) gives CDR1 LNHNV and CDR2 YYDKDF. Trimming leaves V shorter by 1 base and J shorter by 4 bases, with the junction holding 9 bases beyond the gene matches. The CDR3 has 16 amino acids, counting the end cysteine and phenylalanine. Just CDR3 DNA is preserved here, 48 bases in frame from base 1. The sequence came from a woman between 40 and 50 years old who had recovered from COVID-19. The sequenced sample consisted of PBMCs or T cells enriched from blood (not recorded which). Recombination joined TRBV15 with TRBJ1-2; 7 bases in between match TRBD1. The CDR3 has the sequence CATSRAGTAAGYGYTF. The DNA is TGTGCCACCAGCAGAGCCGGGACAGCCGCTGGCTATGGCTACACCTTC. Reference TRBV15 and TRBJ1-2 genes cover what lies past the CDR3, so the full variable domain is DAMVIQNPRYQVTQFGKPVTLSCSQTLNHNVMYWYQQKSSQAPKLLFHYYDKDFNNEADTPDNFQSRRPNTSFCFLDIRSPGLGDTAMYLCATSRAGTAAGYGYTFGSGTRLTVV.